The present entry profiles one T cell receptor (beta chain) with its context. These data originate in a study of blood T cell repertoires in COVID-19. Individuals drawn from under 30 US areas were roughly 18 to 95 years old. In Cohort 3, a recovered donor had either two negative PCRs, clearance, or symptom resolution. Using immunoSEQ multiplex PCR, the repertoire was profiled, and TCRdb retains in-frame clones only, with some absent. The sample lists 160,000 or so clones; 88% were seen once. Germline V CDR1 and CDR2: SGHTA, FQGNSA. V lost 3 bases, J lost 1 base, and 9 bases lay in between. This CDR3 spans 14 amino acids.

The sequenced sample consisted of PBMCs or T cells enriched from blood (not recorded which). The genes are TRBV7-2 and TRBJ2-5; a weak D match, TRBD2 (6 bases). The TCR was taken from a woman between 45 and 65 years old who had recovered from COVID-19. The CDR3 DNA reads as TGTGCCAGCAGCTTGGGGGGACCCCAAGAGACCCAGTACTTC. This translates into CASSLGGPQETQYF.